Included here is one TCR beta chain sequence, with context. Its target is unknown. Germline V gene sequence: CDR1 SNHLY, CDR2 FYNNEI. CDR3 length equals 13 residues. Trimming removed 2 bases from V and 2 bases from J, with 7 bases in between. Here immunoSEQ multiplex PCR was the method, and the copy in TCRdb shows in-frame clones only, minus some. The data show about 100,000 clones, about 90% seen once. The source of the sample is a study of T cell responses to AZD1222 COVID-19 vaccine. Study-wide results and limits: Of the AZD1222 recipients, only five to seven were seropositive at baseline. White British donors predominated, females outnumbered males, and clonal diversity was possibly underestimated. An increase in Spike-specific TCR breadth and depth was observed after two AZD1222 doses. Nearly half of spike-specific TCRs reportedly go after variant regions that carry no mutations.

The chain couples TRBV2 to TRBJ2-7; D not certain. The sequence came from an adult in good health. The sequences come from peripheral blood, collected on day 0 of AZD1222 vaccination. The CDR3 DNA follows: TGTGCCAGCAGTGAACCCCAGGCCTACGAGCAGTACTTC. Protein sequence: CASSEPQAYEQYF.